This record covers a single T cell receptor beta chain. The data are from a study of shared clonotypes between healthy human individuals. As for the study in general: The study used three CD4 naive, three CD4 memory, two CD8 naive and one CD8 memory plate per donor.

Some clones are missing from TCRdb's copy, which holds only in-frame ones; the method was immunoSEQ multiplex PCR. The data contain about a million clones, roughly 80% of them singletons. V was pared by 5 bases and J by 3 bases, with 8 bases of the junction left unmatched. Looked up from germline, CDR1 is SGHDT and CDR2 is YYEEEE. The CDR3 runs 14 residues. This receptor was obtained from a man younger than 35 in good health. Material: memory CD4+ T cells sorted from blood. The subset: CD45RA-negative fraction. The chain employs TRBV5-6 and TRBJ2-7, with TRBD1 matching 7 bases. In nucleotides, the CDR3 is TGTGCCAGCAGACAAAGACAGGGTATCTACGAGCAGTACTTC. Protein sequence: CASRQRQGIYEQYF.